These 28 T cell receptor beta chains share one sample of origin, sequenced in a study of graft-versus-host responses after intestinal transplantation. Profiling relied on immunoSEQ multiplex PCR, and the TCRdb table lists in-frame clones only, not all of them. The repertoire includes about 90,000 clones, about 93% of them detected once, and around 1.1% sits in the top ten. Their antigen targets remain unknown. Sequenced here: unstimulated CD8+ T cells sorted from spleen or lymph node cells, sampled before transplant. Receptors were obtained from a human donor who was the organ donor for an intestinal transplant.

The CDR3 nucleotides read TGTGCCAGCAGCCCCGGTTACGCTCATTCACCCCTCCACTTT. Amino acids: CASSPGYAHSPLHF. The chain combines TRBV11-3 with TRBJ1-6, with D unresolved. V gave up 5 bases and J gave up 8 bases, with 13 bases separating them. From germline, CDR1 is SGHNT and CDR2 YENEEA. The CDR3 is 14 residues long. The full variable domain, with the rest looked up from reference TRBV11-3 and TRBJ1-6, is EAGVVQSPRYKIIEKKQPVAFWCNPISGHNTLYWYLQNLGQGPELLIRYENEEAVDDSQLPKDRFSAERLKGVDSTLKIQPAELGDSAVYLCASSPGYAHSPLHFGNGTRLTVT.

This chain joins TRBV30 and TRBJ2-7; 11 bases are a match to TRBD2. Trimming removed 0 bases from V and 1 base from J; junction bases left unmatched: 2. CDR3 length: 15 residues. The germline V gene encodes CDR1 GTSNPN and CDR2 SVGIG (reference sequence). CDR3: CAWSVPSGGSYEQYF. The CDR3 coding sequence is TGTGCCTGGAGTGTACCTAGCGGGGGGTCCTACGAGCAGTACTTC.

The chain employs TRBV5-1 and TRBJ2-7, with TRBD2 matching over 10 bases. The CDR3 is 14 residues long. The junction had 4 bases not matched to a gene; V was cut back by 1 base and J by 6 bases. Per germline, CDR1 SGHRS and CDR2 YFSETQ. The CDR3 DNA is TGCGCCAGCAGCTTGTATAGCGGGAGGAGCGAGCAGTACTTC. Residues: CASSLYSGRSEQYF.

The V and J genes are TRBV7-8 and TRBJ2-1; D is possibly TRBD2 (6 bases). Germline values: CDR1 SGHVS, CDR2 FQNEAQ. The V end was cut by 5 bases, the J end by 7 bases, with 24 bases between. This CDR3 contains 17 residues. DNA of the CDR3: TGTGCCAGCAGCCTCCCGATCGGAGGGCCCTCGGATAATGAGCAGTTCTTC. This translates into CASSLPIGGPSDNEQFF.

The chain has TRBV6-4 and TRBJ2-7, with 7 bases lining up with TRBD1. This CDR3 has 12 amino acids. Germline CDR1 reads MRHNA; CDR2 reads SNTAGT. V lost 5 bases and J lost 3; bases outside the gene matches: 1. The CDR3 coding sequence is TGTGCCAGCAGTAGGGACAGCTACGAGCAGTACTTC. It translates to CASSRDSYEQYF.

The chain recombines TRBV7-9 with TRBJ2-3; a possible D gene is TRBD2 (6 bases). V gave up 2 bases and J gave up 2 bases, with 14 bases separating them. Germline V gene data show CDR1 as SEHNR and CDR2 as FQNEAQ (reference sequence). The CDR3 is 16 amino acids. The CDR3 nucleotides are TGTGCCAGCAGCTTACCTTCGGGACTGATCACAGATACGCAGTATTTT. Amino acid sequence: CASSLPSGLITDTQYF.

The V call is TRBV27, the J call TRBJ2-3; 9 nucleotides match TRBD2. The CDR3 runs to 16 residues. V trimming: 5 bases; J trimming: 3 bases; junction bases outside the gene matches: 9. Germline V gene data show CDR1 as MNHEY and CDR2 as SMNVEV (reference sequence). Written as DNA, the CDR3 is TGTGCCAGCAGTCCCGGGGCGGGAGGGGAAACAGATACGCAGTATTTT. Protein product: CASSPGAGGETDTQYF.

CDR3 sequence: CASSPQGATNEKLFF. The CDR3 nucleotides read TGTGCCAGCAGTCCACAGGGGGCAACTAATGAAAAACTGTTTTTT. The gene calls are TRBV28 and TRBJ1-4; TRBD1 aligns across 8 bases. Germline V CDR1 and CDR2: MDHEN, SYDVKM. This CDR3 contains 15 residues. V lost 5 bases and J lost 0; bases outside the gene matches: 2. The full variable domain, completed using reference TRBV28 and TRBJ1-4, is DVKVTQSSRYLVKRTGEKVFLECVQDMDHENMFWYRQDPGLGLRLIYFSYDVKMKEKGDIPEGYSVSREKKERFSLILESASTNQTSMYLCASSPQGATNEKLFFGSGTQLSVL.

The J gene is TRBJ2-5, the V gene TRBV6-6; D call uncertain. The J call may be mistaken, given a closer DNA end match to TRBJ2-7. This CDR3 spans 15 amino acids. The V gene's germline CDR1 is MNHNY and CDR2 SVGAGI (reference sequence). In nucleotides, the CDR3 is TGTGCCAGCAGTTACTCAAGTTGGTCCTCCTACGAGCAGTACTTC. Protein: CASSYSSWSSYEQYF.

This chain connects TRBV6-6 to TRBJ1-2; D uncertain. Germline values: CDR1 MNHNY, CDR2 SVGAGI (reference sequence). This CDR3 has 12 residues. V lost 7 bases, J lost 5 bases, and 11 bases lay in between. DNA of the CDR3: TGTGCCAGCACCCCAGGCGGGTATGGCTACACCTTC. This sequence encodes CASTPGGYGYTF.

This rearrangement joins TRBV7-8 to TRBJ1-1; tentative D call: TRBD1 (6 bases). The CDR3 sequence is 14 residues long. V was shortened by 6 bases and J by 10 bases, with 21 bases between the two germline ends. Germline V gene data show CDR1 as SGHVS and CDR2 as FQNEAQ. CDR3 amino acids: CASRGQPLSSRAFF. CDR3 sequence (DNA): TGTGCCAGCAGAGGACAGCCTCTTAGTTCGCGAGCTTTCTTT.

This clone was found a few times. This sequence joins TRBV5-6 and TRBJ2-7, with TRBD2 matching 11 bases. Germline V gene sequence: CDR1 SGHDT, CDR2 YYEEEE. The CDR3 sequence is 15 residues long. J lost 7 bases, V lost 2 bases, and 8 bases had no gene match. The CDR3 is CASSFIAGGVGEQYF. Written as DNA, the CDR3 is TGTGCCAGCAGCTTCATAGCGGGAGGGGTAGGAGAGCAGTACTTC.

The table lists this clone with a few counts. V is TRBV27 and J is TRBJ1-1; D is unclear. CDR3 length: 14 amino acids. V gave up 4 bases and J gave up 5 bases, with 14 bases separating them. Germline lookup yields CDR1 MNHEY and CDR2 SMNVEV (reference sequence). The CDR3 sequence: CASSSGTVGTEAFF. The CDR3, as DNA: TGTGCCAGCAGTTCAGGTACTGTTGGAACTGAAGCTTTCTTT.

This chain uses TRBV5-6 with TRBJ2-5; possible D gene TRBD1, 6 bases. The CDR3 totals 15 residues. Germline V CDR1 and CDR2: SGHDT, YYEEEE. V dropped 4 bases and J dropped 3 bases, with 16 bases sitting between them. The CDR3 is CASSPLSGEEETQYF. CDR3 sequence (DNA): TGTGCCAGCAGCCCATTATCAGGGGAAGAAGAGACCCAGTACTTC.

There are a few counts of this clone. This rearrangement joins TRBV5-4 to TRBJ2-7; no firm D call. Germline V gene sequence: CDR1 SGHNT, CDR2 YYREEE (reference sequence). Trimming cost V 0 bases and J 0 bases, with 4 bases left between them. The CDR3 has 13 amino acids. The CDR3: CASSLGSSYEQYF. The CDR3 DNA is TGTGCCAGCAGCTTGGGGAGCTCCTACGAGCAGTACTTC.

This clone was found once. The V and J genes are TRBV7-6 and TRBJ2-7; weak D call: TRBD1 (7 bases). Germline CDR1 SGHVS, CDR2 FNYEAQ. V lost 5 bases and J 5 bases, leaving 13 bases between the germline ends. This CDR3 region has 13 residues. Here the CDR3 reads CASSLGGGHEQYF. In DNA, the CDR3 is TGTGCCAGCAGCCTCGGAGGGGGCCACGAGCAGTACTTC.

This clone appeared once. The chain joins TRBV10-3 to TRBJ2-1; D uncertain. Deletions cut 6 bases from V and 5 bases from J, with 5 bases between. Germline V lookup: CDR1 ENHRY, CDR2 SYGVKD. There are 11 residues in the CDR3. In DNA form, the CDR3 reads TGTGCCATCAGCTATAACAATGAGCAGTTCTTC. Its translation is CAISYNNEQFF.

This clone was observed once. The V call is TRBV12-5, the J call TRBJ2-3, with no clear D. The CDR3 runs 13 residues. The ends were cut back, 5 bases at V and 4 bases at J, with 10 bases in the middle. CDR1 and CDR2 (germline): LGHNT, FRNRAP. DNA for the CDR3: TGTGCTAGTGGTCTCCCGGCGGCAGATACGCAGTATTTT. Its translation is CASGLPAADTQYF. Full variable domain (rest looked up from reference TRBV12-5 and TRBJ2-3): DARVTQTPRHKVTEMGQEVTMRCQPILGHNTVFWYRQTMMQGLELLAYFRNRAPLDDSGMPKDRFSAEMPDATLATLKIQPSEPRDSAVYFCASGLPAADTQYFGPGTRLTVL.

This chain's CDR3 is CASRTDGGTYNEQFF. Here the CDR3 DNA reads TGTGCCAGCAGAACCGACGGCGGCACCTACAATGAGCAGTTCTTC. The chain combines TRBV7-2 with TRBJ2-1, with no clear D. In germline, CDR1 is SGHTA, CDR2 FQGNSA. V lost 6 bases and J 2 bases, leaving 14 bases between the germline ends. This CDR3 spans 15 amino acids.

The rearrangement uses TRBV10-3 and TRBJ1-5; D is possibly TRBD1 (5 bases). This CDR3 has 12 residues. The germline V and J ends were trimmed by 4 bases and 7 bases, with 8 bases remaining between them. The germline V gene encodes CDR1 ENHRY and CDR2 SYGVKD. CDR3 in amino acids: CAISGGGQPQHF. The DNA of the CDR3 is TGTGCCATCAGTGGGGGGGGGCAGCCCCAGCATTTT.

The gene calls are TRBV5-5 and TRBJ1-4, with D tentatively TRBD1 (6 bases). CDR1 is SGHKS, CDR2 YYEKEE, per germline (reference sequence). There are 14 residues in the CDR3. V lost 5 bases and J lost 8, with 16 bases in between. The CDR3 DNA reads as TGTGCCAGCAGTTCCCGAGGGGGGGGCGAAAAACTGTTTTTT. This sequence encodes CASSSRGGGEKLFF. The whole variable domain, filled in from reference TRBV5-5 and TRBJ1-4, reads DAGVTQSPTHLIKTRGQQVTLRCSPISGHKSVSWYQQVLGQGPQFIFQYYEKEERGRGNFPDRFSARQFPNYSSELNVNALLLGDSALYLCASSSRGGGEKLFFGSGTQLSVL.

The count of this clone is one. The chain carries TRBV19 and TRBJ1-1, with a possible D match to TRBD1 (5 bases). V was trimmed by 3 bases and J by 1 base, leaving 12 bases between them. Germline assignment: CDR1 LNHDA and CDR2 SQIVND (reference sequence). This CDR3 comprises 15 residues. Written as DNA, the CDR3 is TGTGCCAGTAGTATCTGGGGCTGCCCGAACACTGAAGCTTTCTTT. Its translation is CASSIWGCPNTEAFF.

The rearrangement uses TRBV28 and TRBJ1-2; D uncertain. This CDR3 comprises 13 residues. Germline V gene lookup returns CDR1 MDHEN and CDR2 SYDVKM. Trimming shortened V by 7 bases and J by 8 bases, and 17 bases separated the two germline ends. The CDR3, as DNA: TGTGCCAGCAAGCGGTTCTATTCGGGGGGCTACACCTTC. Translated: CASKRFYSGGYTF.

CDR3 sequence (DNA): TGTGCCAGCAGCTTTGGCGGGGACACTGAAGCTTTCTTT. This codes for CASSFGGDTEAFF. This chain links TRBV11-2 with TRBJ1-1; no clear D gene. V was shortened by 3 bases and J by 3 bases, with 8 bases between the two germline ends. This CDR3 is 13 amino acids long. Germline V lookup: CDR1 SGHAT, CDR2 FQNNGV.

The V call is TRBV15, the J call TRBJ1-2; 7 positions agree with TRBD1. Trimming removed 3 bases from V and 4 bases from J; junction bases left unmatched: 14. Germline V gives CDR1 LNHNV, CDR2 YYDKDF (reference sequence). CDR3 length: 17 amino acids. The CDR3 protein is CATSRGERQGMAYGYTF. The CDR3 nucleotides read TGTGCCACCAGCAGGGGGGAGAGACAGGGTATGGCCTATGGCTACACCTTC. The full variable domain, its missing parts supplied by reference TRBV15 and TRBJ1-2, is DAMVIQNPRYQVTQFGKPVTLSCSQTLNHNVMYWYQQKSSQAPKLLFHYYDKDFNNEADTPDNFQSRRPNTSFCFLDIRSPGLGDTAMYLCATSRGERQGMAYGYTFGSGTRLTVV.

This rearrangement joins TRBV4-2 to TRBJ2-3, with 10 bases fitting TRBD2. Trimming took 0 bases from V and 1 from J; bases not matched to a gene: 4. Germline CDR1 and CDR2: LGHNA and YNFKEQ. There are 17 residues in the CDR3. Written as DNA, the CDR3 is TGTGCCAGCAGCCAAGATCCCAGCGGGAGGGGCACAGATACGCAGTATTTT. As protein: CASSQDPSGRGTDTQYF.

On this clone: Other DNA sequences from this sample encode an identical CDR3 as well. The V call is TRBV7-9, the J call TRBJ1-2; TRBD1 matches 9 bases. V lost 5 bases and J lost 4; bases outside the gene matches: 8. Germline V gene lookup returns CDR1 SEHNR and CDR2 FQNEAQ (reference sequence). This CDR3 has 15 amino acids. The CDR3 DNA is TGTGCCAGCAGCCTTGGACAGGGGCTTCGCTATGGCTACACCTTC. Residues: CASSLGQGLRYGYTF. The entire variable domain, with the rest obtained from reference TRBV7-9 and TRBJ1-2, is as follows: DTGVSQNPRHKITKRGQNVTFRCDPISEHNRLYWYRQTLGQGPEFLTYFQNEAQLEKSRLLSDRFSAERPKGSFSTLEIQRTEQGDSAMYLCASSLGQGLRYGYTFGSGTRLTVV.

The chain links TRBV27 to TRBJ2-7; weak D call: TRBD2 (5 bases). The V end was cut by 0 bases, the J end by 3 bases, with 12 bases between. In germline, CDR1 is MNHEY, CDR2 SMNVEV (reference sequence). CDR3 length equals 15 residues. For the CDR3, the DNA is TGTGCCAGCAGTTTATCCGGGATGCCTGGCTACGAGCAGTACTTC. This sequence encodes CASSLSGMPGYEQYF.